The 21 T cell receptor beta chains reported below all come from one sample, sequenced in a study of T cell repertoires in cytomegalovirus infection. TCRdb reanalysed the reads using MiXCR and keeps one entry per CDR3 protein. Of a few hundred thousand distinct CDR3 sequences in the sample, around 27% were seen once. Sequenced sample: PBMCs. The receptors originated from a human donor in good health (CMV status not recorded). Some clones in this sample may be carry-over from other donors' samples.

The rearrangement joins TRBV5-5 to TRBJ2-3; D may match TRBD1 or TRBD2 (6 bases each). Trimming removed 5 bases from V and 2 bases from J, with 21 bases in between. The CDR3 length is 17 residues. CDR1 is SGHKS and CDR2 is YYEKEE in the germline V gene (reference sequence). CDR3 loop: CASSQVPGAEDTDTQYF. Written as DNA, the CDR3 is TGTGCCAGCAGTCAAGTTCCGGGGGCCGAGGACACAGATACGCAGTATTTT.

This clonotype was recorded many times. The chain links TRBV7-2 to TRBJ2-5; D perhaps matches TRBD1 (6 bases). The V and J ends lost 5 bases and 3 bases respectively, with 22 bases between them. The CDR3 consists of 17 residues. Germline lookup yields CDR1 SGHTA and CDR2 FQGNSA. DNA for the CDR3: TGTGCCAGCAGCCCAGGCCAGGGTTGGACAGCGGAAGAGACCCAGTACTTC. Amino acid sequence: CASSPGQGWTAEETQYF.

In this sample, this clonotype turned up a few times. V and J are TRBV7-3 and TRBJ1-2; TRBD1 might be the D (6 bases). Germline V lookup: CDR1 SGHTA, CDR2 FQGTGA. This CDR3 spans 13 amino acids. Trimming shortened V by 4 bases and J by 7 bases, and 13 bases separated the two germline ends. The CDR3 coding sequence is TGTGCCAGCAGCTCGCCAGGGGCGGCTGGCTACACCTTC. Translation gives CASSSPGAAGYTF.

The CDR3 is CSAPGAGSSYNSPLHF. The CDR3 DNA reads as TGCAGTGCTCCCGGTGCTGGGAGCTCCTATAATTCACCCCTCCACTTT. The rearrangement joins TRBV20-1 to TRBJ1-6; unclear D gene. The length of the CDR3 is 16 residues. V was clipped by 5 bases and J by 0 bases, with 14 bases between them. Germline assignment: CDR1 DFQATT and CDR2 SNEGSKA (reference sequence).

In this sample, this clonotype turned up a few times. This chain uses TRBV7-2 with TRBJ2-3, with 8 bases that match TRBD2. CDR1 and CDR2 from the germline V gene are SGHTA and FQGNSA. This CDR3 region has 14 residues. Trimming cost V 5 bases and J 6 bases; bases outside gene matches: 7. CDR3 amino acids: CASSVSGAADTQYF. The CDR3 DNA is TGTGCCAGCAGCGTTAGCGGGGCGGCGGATACGCAGTATTTT.

The chain carries TRBV7-2 and TRBJ2-5; 8 bases are a match to TRBD2. V lost 1 base to trimming and J lost 3 bases; unmatched junction nucleotides: 7. CDR3 size: 16 residues. Germline CDR1 and CDR2: SGHTA and FQGNSA. The CDR3 protein is CASSLVGTRAKETQYF. The CDR3 DNA reads as TGTGCCAGCAGCTTAGTTGGGACTAGGGCAAAAGAGACCCAGTACTTC.

This clonotype was counted only a few times. The chain joins TRBV6-1 to TRBJ2-7, with D tentatively TRBD1 (6 bases). V lost 5 bases and J lost 7, with 15 bases in between. CDR3 size: 13 residues. In germline, CDR1 is MNHNS, CDR2 SASEGT. The CDR3 nucleotides read TGTGCCAGCAGTTTTCAAGGGGGACGGGAGCAGTACTTC. This gives the protein CASSFQGGREQYF.

J is TRBJ2-3 and V is TRBV7-8; D is uncertain. CDR1 SGHVS and CDR2 FQNEAQ come from the germline V gene. This CDR3 is built from 12 residues. With 5 bases removed from V and 3 bases from J, the gap between germline ends came to 6 bases. CDR3 DNA: TGTGCCAGCAGCCTTCAGACAGATACGCAGTATTTT. This translates into CASSLQTDTQYF.

This clonotype was seen only a few times. The rearrangement uses TRBV18 and TRBJ2-7, with a tentative D call TRBD1 (6 bases). This CDR3 is built from 15 residues. Per the germline V gene, CDR1 is KGHSH and CDR2 is LQKENI. V lost 6 bases to trimming and J lost 0 bases, with 15 bases between them. The chain's CDR3 is CASSRVGQSSYEQYF. The CDR3 nucleotides are TGTGCCAGCTCTCGTGTTGGACAGAGCTCCTACGAGCAGTACTTC.

The chain carries TRBV11-3 and TRBJ2-1; D may be TRBD2 (6 bases). The germline V and J ends were trimmed by 5 bases and 3 bases, with 14 bases remaining between them. The CDR3 sequence is 15 residues long. Germline V CDR1 and CDR2: SGHNT, YENEEA. The CDR3 sequence: CASSALASDYNEQFF. The CDR3 DNA reads as TGTGCCAGCAGCGCCCTAGCGTCAGACTACAATGAGCAGTTCTTC.

This clonotype was seen more than once but under ten times. The chain recombines TRBV18 with TRBJ2-1; 11 bases line up with TRBD2. This CDR3 spans 18 amino acids. V trimming: 3 bases; J trimming: 9 bases; junction bases outside the gene matches: 16. Germline lookup yields CDR1 KGHSH and CDR2 LQKENI. Here the CDR3 reads CASSPIVPGDSGRGEQFF. In DNA, the CDR3 is TGTGCCAGCTCACCGATAGTCCCCGGTGATAGCGGGAGGGGTGAGCAGTTCTTC.

The chain carries TRBV19 and TRBJ1-1; D remains unclear. The CDR3 length is 11 residues. V lost 7 bases and J 0 bases, leaving 3 bases between the germline ends. CDR1 is LNHDA and CDR2 is SQIVND in the germline V gene (reference sequence). The CDR3 sequence: CASIVNTEAFF. The CDR3 DNA sequence: TGTGCCAGTATAGTGAACACTGAAGCTTTCTTT.

V and J are TRBV20-1 and TRBJ2-5; 9 nucleotides align to TRBD2. Losses at the gene ends were 3 bases for V and 3 bases for J; bases not matched to a gene: 17. The CDR3 runs 18 residues. Per germline, CDR1 DFQATT and CDR2 SNEGSKA (reference sequence). The CDR3 loop is CSASPSVAGGPPKETQYF. The CDR3, as DNA: TGCAGTGCTAGCCCCTCGGTCGCGGGAGGGCCCCCCAAAGAGACCCAGTACTTC.

This clonotype was observed a single time. The chain links TRBV14 to TRBJ1-1, with 9 bases fitting TRBD1. Looked up from germline, CDR1 is SGHDN and CDR2 is FVKESK. V was clipped by 6 bases and J by 4 bases; unmatched bases: 6. The CDR3 loop spans 14 amino acids. CDR3 sequence: CASRHLTGGTEAFF. CDR3 in DNA: TGTGCCAGCAGACACTTGACAGGGGGCACTGAAGCTTTCTTT. The variable domain in full, with the rest retrieved from reference TRBV14 and TRBJ1-1, is EAGVTQFPSHSVIEKGQTVTLRCDPISGHDNLYWYRRVMGKEIKFLLHFVKESKQDESGMPNNRFLAERTGGTYSTLKVQPAELEDSGVYFCASRHLTGGTEAFFGQGTRLTVV.

There are a few counts of this clonotype. A read error may account for a junction end that differs from germline. The rearrangement uses TRBV10-3 and TRBJ2-1; a possible D gene is TRBD2 (6 bases). CDR1 is ENHRY, CDR2 SYGVKD, per germline. The CDR3 is 16 amino acids. CDR3 amino acids: CAISESASGSFNEQFF. The CDR3 nucleotides read TGTGCCATCAGTGAGTCGGCCAGCGGGTCCTTCAATGAGCAGTTCTTC.

The sample holds a few counts of this clonotype. The gene calls are TRBV12-3 or TRBV12-4 and TRBJ2-4; TRBD1 aligns across 7 bases. The length of the CDR3 is 15 residues. Trimming removed 4 bases from V and 7 bases from J; junction bases left unmatched: 10. CDR3 region: CASSSPREGANIQYF. CDR3 bases: TGTGCCAGCAGTTCGCCCCGAGAGGGGGCGAACATTCAGTACTTC.

V usage is TRBV24-1 and J usage is TRBJ2-1; 12 positions agree with TRBD2. This CDR3 region has 13 residues. Germline lookup yields CDR1 KGHDR and CDR2 SFDVKD. The trim removed 4 bases at V and 13 bases at J, leaving 4 bases unmatched. The CDR3 DNA reads TGTGCCACCAGTGACCCTAGCGGGAGGGCCCAGTTCTTC. As protein: CATSDPSGRAQFF.

This chain connects TRBV6-5 to TRBJ2-7; 10 nucleotides match TRBD1. Trimming at V came to 0 bases and at J to 2 bases, leaving 7 bases not matched to a gene. The CDR3 covers 17 residues. The V gene's germline CDR1 is MNHEY and CDR2 SVGAGI. CDR3 loop: CASSYSGGQGGTYEQYF. The CDR3 nucleotides read TGTGCCAGCAGTTACTCGGGAGGACAGGGGGGGACCTACGAGCAGTACTTC.

This clonotype was recorded a few times. A read error may account for a junction end that differs from germline. The V and J genes are TRBV6-6 and TRBJ2-5; TRBD1 might be the D (5 bases). Germline-derived CDR1 and CDR2 are MNHNY and SVGAGI (reference sequence). The CDR3 extends over 12 amino acids. The CDR3, as DNA: TGTGCCAGCAGTTGGGCCACAGGCATGTGGTCCTTC. Translated: CASSWATGMWSF.

The gene calls are TRBV25-1 and TRBJ1-2, with D uncertain. This CDR3 spans 13 amino acids. Trimming stripped 1 base from V and 4 bases from J, with 7 bases between. Looked up from germline, CDR1 is MGHDK and CDR2 is SYGVNS. The CDR3 region has the DNA TGTGCCAGCAGTGAATCCCGAGTCTATGGCTACACCTTC. Its protein product is CASSESRVYGYTF.

The chain combines TRBV20-1 with TRBJ1-1, with unresolved D. In germline, CDR1 is DFQATT, CDR2 SNEGSKA (reference sequence). The germline V and J ends were trimmed by 6 bases and 1 base, with 9 bases remaining between them. The CDR3 covers 12 residues. As DNA, the CDR3 is TGCAGTGCAACCTACCAGAACACTGAAGCTTTCTTT. Its translation is CSATYQNTEAFF.